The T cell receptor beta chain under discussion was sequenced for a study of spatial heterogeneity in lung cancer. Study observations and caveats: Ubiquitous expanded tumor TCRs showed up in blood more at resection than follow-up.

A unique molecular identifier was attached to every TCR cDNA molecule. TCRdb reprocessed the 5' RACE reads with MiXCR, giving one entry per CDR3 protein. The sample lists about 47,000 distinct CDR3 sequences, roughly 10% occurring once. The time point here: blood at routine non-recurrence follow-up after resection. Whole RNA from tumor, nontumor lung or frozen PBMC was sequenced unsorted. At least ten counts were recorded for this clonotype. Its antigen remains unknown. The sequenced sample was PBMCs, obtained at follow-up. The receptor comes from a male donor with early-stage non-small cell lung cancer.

The CDR3 protein is CSARESTDTQYF. CDR3 bases: TGCAGTGCTAGGGAGAGCACAGATACGCAGTATTTT. The V and J genes are TRBV20-1 and TRBJ2-3, with D unclear. Germline CDR1 is DFQATT and CDR2 is SNEGSKA (reference sequence). The CDR3 is 12 residues long. V was cut by 3 bases and J by 0 bases, with 4 bases left in between.